The entry that follows covers one TCR beta chain sequence. Its antigen is undetermined. The sample belongs to a study of graft-versus-host responses after intestinal transplantation. Background on the study: All recipients were given anti-thymocyte globulin induction, and tacrolimus and steroids were then administered for around three years.

This CDR3 spans 11 amino acids. V lost 5 bases to trimming and J lost 5 bases, with 4 bases between them. CDR1 is MGHDK and CDR2 is SYGVNS in the germline V gene. Study-level findings and limits: Detected in recipient marrow were GvH clones, some of which were first observed in ileum or blood. GvH clone levels peaked in circulation, and this peak was associated with early post-transplant HvG declines.

Sequenced by immunoSEQ multiplex PCR; TCRdb stores in-frame clones only, minus some. Of about 120,000 clones listed, 85% to 95% are singletons. This clonotype originated in a human donor who received an intestinal transplant. The sample was unstimulated CD8+ T cells sorted from spleen or lymph node cells, taken before intestinal transplant. The chain links TRBV25-1 to TRBJ2-1; D remains ambiguous. CDR3 amino acids: CASSRHNEQFF. The CDR3 DNA reads TGTGCCAGCAGTCGACACAATGAGCAGTTCTTC.